The next 2 T cell receptor beta chains were all read from a single sample in a study of T cell clonality in common variable immunodeficiency. Study-wide results and limits: Common variable immunodeficiency TCR beta sequences reportedly had fewer deletions and N-nucleotide insertions.

Produced via immunoSEQ multiplex PCR; TCRdb's table is partial and in-frame only. The data show 40,000 or so clones, with none appearing a single time. Their antigens are not known. The specimen was peripheral blood mononuclear cells. Source of these receptors: a human donor with common variable immunodeficiency.

This clone was seen repeatedly, ten times or more. The read ends 3 residues early relative to the CDR3; the germline J gene fills the gap. This sequence joins TRBV19 and TRBJ2-3; D is uncertain. The CDR3 spans 16 residues. V was shortened by 1 base and J by 5 bases, with 16 bases between the two germline ends. Germline CDR1 is LNHDA and CDR2 is SQIVND (reference sequence). The sequenced CDR3 bases are TGTGCCAGTAGTATAGGACAAAAGATAGTTGGAGATACG. The encoded protein is CASSIGQKIVGDT. The full CDR3 sequence reads CASSIGQKIVGDTQYF.

Only a few counts were recorded for this clone. The DNA read from the CDR3 is TGTGCCAGCAGCCCGACAGGAATCGATGGC. This encodes CASSPTGIDG. In full, the CDR3 reads CASSPTGIDGYTF. The chain has TRBV6-2 or TRBV6-3 and TRBJ1-2; maybe TRBD1 (6 bases). The read terminates 3 residues ahead of where the CDR3 ends, so the germline J gene completes it. Germline-derived CDR1 and CDR2 are MNHEY and SVGEGT. The CDR3 is 13 residues long. Trimming took 6 bases from V and 6 from J, leaving 14 bases between them.